Listed below are T cell receptor beta chains from one sample, sequenced in a study of shared clonotypes between healthy human individuals. Profiling relied on immunoSEQ multiplex PCR, and the TCRdb table lists in-frame clones only, not all of them. The profile shows millions of clones, about 95% of them singletons. The sample comprised naive CD8+ T cells sorted from blood. Every receptor here comes from a man younger than 35 in good health. The CDR3 runs from the conserved cysteine through the conserved F or W. D genes are given only for firm matches. A row's size may be missing; if present it is once, few, many or a size class.

j_call d_call v_call clone_size cdr3_nt cdr3_aa
TRBJ2-5 TRBD1 TRBV7-9 - TGTGCCAGCGGTAAACAGGGGGTGGCCGAGACCCAGTACTTC CASGKQGVAETQYF
TRBJ2-7 - TRBV5-8 - TGTGCCAGCAGCTTGGGGCACTCCTACGAGCAGTACTTC CASSLGHSYEQYF
TRBJ1-2 - TRBV5-5 - TGTGCCAGCAGCTCTCCCCAGGCAGCTTTTAACTATGGCTACACCTTC CASSSPQAAFNYGYTF
TRBJ2-5 TRBD2 TRBV27 - TGTGCCAGCAGTTTTGCGGGGGGGCCGGTAGAGACCCAGTACTTC CASSFAGGPVETQYF
TRBJ2-6 - TRBV27 - TGTGCCAGTAGGGCTGCCGGGGCCAACGTCCTGACTTTC CASRAAGANVLTF
TRBJ2-7 TRBD1 TRBV5-1 - TGCGCCAGCAGTACCACAGGGGTCTACGAGCAGTACTTC CASSTTGVYEQYF
TRBJ1-1 - TRBV27 - TGTGCCAGCAGTTTATCCGGGGGGCCTGAAGCTTTCTTT CASSLSGGPEAFF
TRBJ2-5 TRBD1 TRBV30 - TGTGCCTGGAGCCTAGGGACAGTTCAAGAGACCCAGTACTTC CAWSLGTVQETQYF
TRBJ2-7 - TRBV28 - TGTGCCAGCAGTTTACAACCGGGGTACGAGCAGTACTTC CASSLQPGYEQYF
TRBJ2-7 - TRBV6-5 - TGTGCCAGCAGTTACGGGCGGACCTACGAGCAGTACTTC CASSYGRTYEQYF
TRBJ1-1 - TRBV29-1 - TGCAGCGTTGAAGCCAAGGGCGCCGGACAGTTATATGAAGCTTTCTTT CSVEAKGAGQLYEAFF
TRBJ1-4 - TRBV27 - TGTGCCAGCAGTGACTCGAATGAAAAACTGTTTTTT CASSDSNEKLFF
TRBJ1-1 - TRBV9 - TGTGCCAGCAGTTCCGGGGGCACTGAAGCTTTCTTT CASSSGGTEAFF
TRBJ1-2 - TRBV6-5 - TGTGCCAGCAGTTACGTCCAGGGTCATGGCTACACCTTC CASSYVQGHGYTF
TRBJ2-7 - TRBV30 - TGTGCCTGGAGTGTAACGCAAGTCTACGAGCAGTACTTC CAWSVTQVYEQYF
TRBJ1-2 - TRBV6-1 - TGTGCCAGCAGTGAGTTAAAGGCCAGCCTCTATGGCTACACCTTC CASSELKASLYGYTF
TRBJ2-5 - TRBV7-9 - TGTGCCAGCGGTCGACGGACACAAGAGACCCAGTACTTC CASGRRTQETQYF
TRBJ2-5 - TRBV9 - TGTGCCAGCAGCGTAGATTCGAGCGTAGAGACCCAGTACTTC CASSVDSSVETQYF
TRBJ2-7 TRBD2 TRBV28 once TGTGCCAGCAGTTTTGTACTAGCGGGGGGCTACGAGCAGTACTTC CASSFVLAGGYEQYF
TRBJ2-4 TRBD1 TRBV15 - TGTGCCACCAGCAGAGGGACCGGGACAGGGGTAGCCAAAAACATTCAGTACTTC CATSRGTGTGVAKNIQYF
TRBJ1-4 TRBD1 TRBV4-1 - TGCGCCAGCAGCCAAGAAGCGGACAGGGGCACTAATGAAAAACTGTTTTTT CASSQEADRGTNEKLFF
TRBJ2-7 - TRBV4-3 - TGCGCCAGCAGCCAAACCCCGGGGAACTACGAGCAGTACTTC CASSQTPGNYEQYF
TRBJ2-1 - TRBV4-3 - TGCGCCAGCAGCCAAGATTGGAGAGGCGGAATTTCCTACAATGAGCAGTTCTTC CASSQDWRGGISYNEQFF
TRBJ2-7 TRBD1 TRBV5-5 - TGTGCCAGCAGCTATTCGACAGGGACCTACGAGCAGTACTTC CASSYSTGTYEQYF
TRBJ2-3 - TRBV6-5 - TGTGCCAGCAGTTACTCGAAAGGGGAGTTCACAGATACGCAGTATTTT CASSYSKGEFTDTQYF
TRBJ2-3 TRBD2 TRBV5-4 - TGTGCCAGCAGCTTGCTCGGGGGGGCCGACCCAGATACGCAGTATTTT CASSLLGGADPDTQYF
TRBJ2-7 - TRBV27 - TGTGCCAGCAGTCCAAACTCCTACGAGCAGTACTTC CASSPNSYEQYF
TRBJ2-7 TRBD1 TRBV9 - TGTGCCAGCAGCGCCGGGACAGGGCCGAACGAGCAGTACTTC CASSAGTGPNEQYF
TRBJ1-5 - TRBV4-1 - TGCGCCAGCAGCCAAGATAGGACGAATCAGCCCCAGCATTTT CASSQDRTNQPQHF
TRBJ1-2 - TRBV4-1 - TGCGCCAGCAGCCAAGTCGCAGGGGCGACCTATGGCTACACCTTC CASSQVAGATYGYTF
TRBJ2-7 - TRBV13 - TGTGCCAGCAGCTATTTACGGTCCTACGAGCAGTACTTC CASSYLRSYEQYF
TRBJ1-1 - TRBV2 - TGTGCCAGCAGAGGGGCAGAGATGAACACTGAAGCTTTCTTT CASRGAEMNTEAFF
TRBJ2-7 TRBD1 TRBV11-3 - TGTGCCAGCAGCTTAGTCCCGGTCCGACAGGGGGAGCCCTACGAGCAGTACTTC CASSLVPVRQGEPYEQYF
TRBJ2-2 - TRBV29-1 - TGCAGCGCGATGGATGGAAACACCGGGGAGCTGTTTTTT CSAMDGNTGELFF
TRBJ1-6 - TRBV21-1 - TGTGCCAGCAGCCCAGGGCAGGACAACTCCTATAATTCACCCCTCCACTTT CASSPGQDNSYNSPLHF
TRBJ2-7 - TRBV4-1 - TGCGCCAGCAGGGACAGCGGCTCCTACGAGCAGTACTTC CASRDSGSYEQYF
TRBJ2-5 TRBD1 TRBV6-1 - TGTGCCAGCAGTGTTACAGGGGCCATACCCCAAGACCAGTACTTC CASSVTGAIPQDQYF
TRBJ1-2 - TRBV7-9 - TGTGCCAGCAGCTTAGGGACTGGGAAGGATGGCTACACCTTC CASSLGTGKDGYTF